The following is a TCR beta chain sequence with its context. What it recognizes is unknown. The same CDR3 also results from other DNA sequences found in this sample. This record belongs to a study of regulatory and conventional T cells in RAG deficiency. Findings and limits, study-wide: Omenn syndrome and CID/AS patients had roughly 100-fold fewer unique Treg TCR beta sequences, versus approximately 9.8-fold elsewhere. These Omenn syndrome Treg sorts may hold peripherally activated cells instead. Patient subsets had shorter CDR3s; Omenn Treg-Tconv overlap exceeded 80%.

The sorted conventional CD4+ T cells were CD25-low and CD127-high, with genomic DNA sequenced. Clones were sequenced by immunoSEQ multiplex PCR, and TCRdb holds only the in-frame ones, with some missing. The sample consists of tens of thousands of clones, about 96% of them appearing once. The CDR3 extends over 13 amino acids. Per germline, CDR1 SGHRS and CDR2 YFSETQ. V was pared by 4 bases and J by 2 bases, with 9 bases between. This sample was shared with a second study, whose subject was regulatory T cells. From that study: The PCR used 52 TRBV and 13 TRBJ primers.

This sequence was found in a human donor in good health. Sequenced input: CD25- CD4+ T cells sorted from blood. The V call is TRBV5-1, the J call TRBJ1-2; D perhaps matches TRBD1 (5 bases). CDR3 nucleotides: TGCGCCAGCAGCCCCGACAGAAACTATGGCTACACCTTC. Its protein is CASSPDRNYGYTF.